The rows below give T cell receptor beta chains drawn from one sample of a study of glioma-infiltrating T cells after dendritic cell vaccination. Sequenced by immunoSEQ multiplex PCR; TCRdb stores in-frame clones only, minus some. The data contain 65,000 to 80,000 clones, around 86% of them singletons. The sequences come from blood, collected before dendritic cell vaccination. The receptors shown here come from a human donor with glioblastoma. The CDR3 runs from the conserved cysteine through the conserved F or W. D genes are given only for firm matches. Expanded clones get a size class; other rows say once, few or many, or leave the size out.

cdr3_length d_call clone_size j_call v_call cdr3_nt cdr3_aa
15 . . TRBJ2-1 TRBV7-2 TGTGCCAGCAGCCTCGGGACTCCCACCTACAATGAGCAGTTCTTC CASSLGTPTYNEQFF
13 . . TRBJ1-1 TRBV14 TGTGCCAGCAGCCAACTACTGAACACTGAAGCTTTCTTT CASSQLLNTEAFF
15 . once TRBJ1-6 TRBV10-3 TGTGCCATCAGTGAGAGAGGTGCTTTAGAGTCACCCCTCCACTTT CAISERGALESPLHF
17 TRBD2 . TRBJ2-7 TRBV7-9 TGTGCCAGCAGCACCCCTCGCGGGGGGGGGCAAACCTACGAGCAGTACTTC CASSTPRGGGQTYEQYF
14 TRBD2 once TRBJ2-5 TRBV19 TGTGCCAGTAAGCGGGGGACCACATGGGAGACCCAGTACTTC CASKRGTTWETQYF
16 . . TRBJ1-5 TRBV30 TGTGCCTGGAGTGTATTGGGGGCGGGAGGGAATCAGCCCCAGCATTTT CAWSVLGAGGNQPQHF
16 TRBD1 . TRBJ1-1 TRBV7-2 TGTGCCAGCAGCTTAGGTAGGGGGCCGGTGAACACTGAAGCTTTCTTT CASSLGRGPVNTEAFF
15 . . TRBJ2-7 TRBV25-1 TGTGCCAGCAGTGTCGGTAGACAAGGAAGATACGAGCAGTACTTC CASSVGRQGRYEQYF
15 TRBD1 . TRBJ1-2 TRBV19 TGTGCCAGTAGGGGGACAGGGGACAAGGGCTATGGCTACACCTTC CASRGTGDKGYGYTF
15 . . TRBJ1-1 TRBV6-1 TGTGCCAGCAGTGAATCGAACTTCCTGAACACTGAAGCTTTCTTT CASSESNFLNTEAFF
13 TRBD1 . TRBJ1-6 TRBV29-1 TGCAGCGTCCGGACAGGGTCGGATTCACCCCTCCACTTT CSVRTGSDSPLHF
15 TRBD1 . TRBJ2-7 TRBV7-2 TGTGCCAGCAGCTTAGTTTTGGGGACAGCATACGAGCAGTACTTC CASSLVLGTAYEQYF
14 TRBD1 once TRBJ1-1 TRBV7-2 TGTGCCAGCAGCTTTGGTGACAGGGGGCGTGAAGCTTTCTTT CASSFGDRGREAFF
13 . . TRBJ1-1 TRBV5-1 TGCGCCAGCAGCGGAAGACAGAACACTGAAGCTTTCTTT CASSGRQNTEAFF
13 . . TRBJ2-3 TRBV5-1 TGCGCCAGCAGCTCCACAAACACAGATACGCAGTATTTT CASSSTNTDTQYF
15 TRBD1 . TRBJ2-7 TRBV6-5 TGTGCCAGCAGTTACTCGGACAGGGGGACCTACGAGCAGTACTTC CASSYSDRGTYEQYF
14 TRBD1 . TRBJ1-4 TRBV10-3 TGTGCCACCCGCCCGACAGGGGGCAGGGAAAAACTGTTTTTT CATRPTGGREKLFF
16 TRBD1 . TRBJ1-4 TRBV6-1 TGTGCCAGCAGTGATCTTGCGACAGGGGTAAATGAAAAACTGTTTTTT CASSDLATGVNEKLFF
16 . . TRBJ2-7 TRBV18 TGTGCCAGCTCACCTCAGGGAGCGGGTTCTTCCTACGAGCAGTACTTC CASSPQGAGSSYEQYF
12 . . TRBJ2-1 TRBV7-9 TGTGCCAGCAGCCCCTTCAGAGGGGAGCAGTTCTTC CASSPFRGEQFF
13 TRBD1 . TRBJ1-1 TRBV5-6 TGTGCCAGCAGCTCCTACAGGGGAGCTGAAGCTTTCTTT CASSSYRGAEAFF
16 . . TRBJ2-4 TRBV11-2 TGTGCCAGCAGCTTGAGAGGGGGGGACTCTCCAAACATTCAGTACTTC CASSLRGGDSPNIQYF
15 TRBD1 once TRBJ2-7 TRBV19 TGTGCCAGTACCGCCGGGACAGGCCTCTTCTACGAGCAGTACTTC CASTAGTGLFYEQYF
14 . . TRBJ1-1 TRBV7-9 TGTGCCAGCAGCTTAGGGACAGAGAACACTGAAGCTTTCTTT CASSLGTENTEAFF
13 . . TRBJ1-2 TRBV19 TGTGCCAGTAGTCCCCCCATGCAGCGAGGCTACACCTTC CASSPPMQRGYTF
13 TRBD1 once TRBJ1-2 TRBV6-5 TGTGCCAGCAGGCAGACAGGGGACTATGACTACACCTTC CASRQTGDYDYTF
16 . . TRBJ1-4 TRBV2 TGTGCCAGCGGGCTCCCTGGGCCCCTAACTAATGAAAAACTGTTTTTT CASGLPGPLTNEKLFF
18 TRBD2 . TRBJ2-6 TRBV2 TGTGCCAGCAGTGTGCCCACTAGCGGGGGGGCCGGGGCCAACGTCCTGACTTTC CASSVPTSGGAGANVLTF
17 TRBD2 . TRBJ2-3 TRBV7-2 TGTGCCAGCACTTCAAGGGGACTAGGCTCCGGCACAGATACGCAGTATTTT CASTSRGLGSGTDTQYF
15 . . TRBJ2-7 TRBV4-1 TGCGCCAGCAGCCAAGAAACGGACAGAAGCTACGAGCAGTACTTC CASSQETDRSYEQYF
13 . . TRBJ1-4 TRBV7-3 TGTGCCAGCAGCTTATCTAGAGGGGAAAAACTGTTTTTT CASSLSRGEKLFF
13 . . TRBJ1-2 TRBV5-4 TGTGCCAGCAGCTCCGGACAGAACTATGGCTACACCTTC CASSSGQNYGYTF
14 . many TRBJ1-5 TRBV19 TGTGCCAGTACCGAAAACCAAGAGGGCCAGCCCCAGCATTTT CASTENQEGQPQHF
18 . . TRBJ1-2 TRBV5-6 TGTGCCAGCAGCTTGGGCAATGACAGATACCCACGTAACTATGGCTACACCTTC CASSLGNDRYPRNYGYTF
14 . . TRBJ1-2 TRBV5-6 TGTGCCAGCAGCTTTCGGGCAGGAGGCTATGGCTACACCTTC CASSFRAGGYGYTF
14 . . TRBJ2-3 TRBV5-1 TGCGCCAGCAGCTTGTTATCGTCAGGAGATACGCAGTATTTT CASSLLSSGDTQYF
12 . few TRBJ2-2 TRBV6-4 TGTGCCAGCAGTGCTTCCCCCGGGGAGCTGTTTTTT CASSASPGELFF
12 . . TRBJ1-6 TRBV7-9 TGTGCCAGCAGCGCCGAAGAGCCACCCCTCCACTTT CASSAEEPPLHF
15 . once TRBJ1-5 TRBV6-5 TGTGCCAGCAGTTACTCATACCGGGGCAATCAGCCCCAGCATTTT CASSYSYRGNQPQHF
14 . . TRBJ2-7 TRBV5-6 TGTGCCAGCAGCTTGGGCAGTTCTCTCAACGAGCAGTACTTC CASSLGSSLNEQYF
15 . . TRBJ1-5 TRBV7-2 TGTGCCAGCAGCTTAGACAGGGTGACAGGACAGCCCCAGCATTTT CASSLDRVTGQPQHF
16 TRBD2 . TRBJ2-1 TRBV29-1 TGCAGCGTTGAATCTAATCTAGCGGGGGGGCCTGGTGAGCAGTTCTTC CSVESNLAGGPGEQFF
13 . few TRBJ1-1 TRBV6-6 TGTGCCAGCATTTTTGACAGAGACACTGAAGCTTTCTTT CASIFDRDTEAFF
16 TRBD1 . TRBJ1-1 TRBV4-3 TGCGCCAGCAGCGTACACCCGGGACAGGGTAAGACTGAAGCTTTCTTT CASSVHPGQGKTEAFF
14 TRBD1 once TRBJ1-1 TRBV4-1 TGCGCCAGCAGCCGACCACAGGGGGGCACTGAAGCTTTCTTT CASSRPQGGTEAFF